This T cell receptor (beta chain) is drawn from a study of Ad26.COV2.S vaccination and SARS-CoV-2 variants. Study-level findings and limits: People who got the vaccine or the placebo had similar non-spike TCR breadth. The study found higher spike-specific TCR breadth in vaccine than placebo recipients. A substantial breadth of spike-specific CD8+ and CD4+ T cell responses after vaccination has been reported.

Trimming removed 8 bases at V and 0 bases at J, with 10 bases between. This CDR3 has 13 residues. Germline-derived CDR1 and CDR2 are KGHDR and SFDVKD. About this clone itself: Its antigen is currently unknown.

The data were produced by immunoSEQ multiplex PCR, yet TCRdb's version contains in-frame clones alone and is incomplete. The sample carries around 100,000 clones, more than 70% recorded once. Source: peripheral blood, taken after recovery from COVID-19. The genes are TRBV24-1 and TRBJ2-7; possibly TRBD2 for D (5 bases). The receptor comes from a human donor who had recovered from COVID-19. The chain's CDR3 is CATMGSGSYEQYF. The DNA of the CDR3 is TGTGCCACCATGGGCAGCGGCTCCTACGAGCAGTACTTC.